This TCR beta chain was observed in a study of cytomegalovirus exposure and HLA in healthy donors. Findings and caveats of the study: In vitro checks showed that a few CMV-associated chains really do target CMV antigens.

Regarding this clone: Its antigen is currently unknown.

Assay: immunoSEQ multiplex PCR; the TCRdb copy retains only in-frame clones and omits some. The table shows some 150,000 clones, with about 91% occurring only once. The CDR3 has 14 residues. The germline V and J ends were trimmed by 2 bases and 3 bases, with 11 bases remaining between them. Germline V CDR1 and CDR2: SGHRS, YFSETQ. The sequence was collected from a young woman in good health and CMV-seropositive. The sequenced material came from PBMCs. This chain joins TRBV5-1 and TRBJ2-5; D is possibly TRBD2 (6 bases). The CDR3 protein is CASSFGGIEETQYF. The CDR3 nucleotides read TGCGCCAGCAGCTTTGGGGGGATCGAAGAGACCCAGTACTTC.